The T cell receptor beta chain under discussion was sequenced for a study of beta chain features in type 1 diabetes. Looking at the study overall: Age, gender and cell yields were alike across patients and healthy donors. Examination spanned roughly 110 million sorted cells from all samples.

Expressed TCRB transcripts got sequenced, as all isolated RNA was reverse transcribed. Generated by immunoSEQ multiplex PCR, the TCRdb table keeps only in-frame clones and is missing some. The sample includes about 650,000 clones, around 12% of them seen just once. Sorting based on CD45RO/CCR7/CD25/CD127/CD95/CD27 separated CD4+ naive, central memory, regulatory and stem cell-like memory cells. The V and J ends lost 6 bases and 15 bases, in that order; junction bases with no gene match: 13. Germline assignment: CDR1 SNHLY and CDR2 FYNNEI. The CDR3 has 13 amino acids. In this sample, this clone turned up a few times. The antigen is not known. Study-wide points: Naive, central memory and Treg TCRB repertoires seemed to resemble each other more closely in patients than they did in healthy donors. The study found moderately but significantly shorter TCRB CDR3s in all four CD4+ subsets of Type 1 diabetes patients.

The genes are TRBV2 and TRBJ2-1; 8 bases map to TRBD2. Sequences were obtained from naive CD4+ T cells from blood. This sequence was found in a man aged 25 to 45 with type 1 diabetes. In nucleotides, the CDR3 is TGTGCCAGCAGATTCCCGGGACTAGTTCTTCGGTTCTTC. It specifies CASRFPGLVLRFF.